This T cell receptor (beta chain) was sequenced in a study of blood T cell repertoires in COVID-19. CDR1 is SGHAT, CDR2 FQNNGV, per germline. The V end lost 5 bases, the J end lost 0 bases, and 11 bases lay between the germline ends. The CDR3 loop spans 14 amino acids. Some clones are missing from TCRdb's copy, which holds only in-frame ones; the method was immunoSEQ multiplex PCR. The sample holds under 300,000 clones, 85% seen once. The TCR comes from a woman aged 55-69 years with active or convalescent COVID-19. The chain combines TRBV11-2 with TRBJ2-7; a possible D gene is TRBD2 (5 bases). The sample taken for sequencing was peripheral blood. CDR3 in DNA: TGTGCCAGCAGCCGGCTACGGGGCTCCTACGAGCAGTACTTC. Translated, it gives CASSRLRGSYEQYF.